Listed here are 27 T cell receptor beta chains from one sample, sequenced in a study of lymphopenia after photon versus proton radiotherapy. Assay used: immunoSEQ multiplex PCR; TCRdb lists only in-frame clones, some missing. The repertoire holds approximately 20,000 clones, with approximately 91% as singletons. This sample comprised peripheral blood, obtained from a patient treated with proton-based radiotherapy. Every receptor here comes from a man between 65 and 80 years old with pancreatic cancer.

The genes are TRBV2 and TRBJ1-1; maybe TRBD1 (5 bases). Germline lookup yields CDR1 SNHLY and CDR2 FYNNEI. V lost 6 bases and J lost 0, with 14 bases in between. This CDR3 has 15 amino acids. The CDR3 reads CASRSRGYMNTEAFF. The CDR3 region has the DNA TGTGCCAGCAGATCCCGGGGGTACATGAACACTGAAGCTTTCTTT.

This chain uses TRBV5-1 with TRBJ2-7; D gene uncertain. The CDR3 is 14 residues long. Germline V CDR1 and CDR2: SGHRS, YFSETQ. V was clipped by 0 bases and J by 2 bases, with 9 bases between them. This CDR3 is CASSLDTNTYEQYF. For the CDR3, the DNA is TGCGCCAGCAGCTTGGACACCAATACCTACGAGCAGTACTTC.

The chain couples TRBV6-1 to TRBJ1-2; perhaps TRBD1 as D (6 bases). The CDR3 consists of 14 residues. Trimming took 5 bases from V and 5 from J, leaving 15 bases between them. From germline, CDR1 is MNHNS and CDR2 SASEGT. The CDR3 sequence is CASSSGDRVYGYTF. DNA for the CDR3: TGTGCCAGCAGTTCAGGGGATCGAGTGTATGGCTACACCTTC.

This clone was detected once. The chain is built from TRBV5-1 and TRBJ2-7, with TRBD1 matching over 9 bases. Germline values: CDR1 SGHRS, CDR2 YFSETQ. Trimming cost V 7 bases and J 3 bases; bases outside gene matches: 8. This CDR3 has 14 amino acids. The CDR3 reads CASAPGTGYYEQYF. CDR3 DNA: TGCGCCAGCGCCCCGGGGACAGGGTACTACGAGCAGTACTTC.

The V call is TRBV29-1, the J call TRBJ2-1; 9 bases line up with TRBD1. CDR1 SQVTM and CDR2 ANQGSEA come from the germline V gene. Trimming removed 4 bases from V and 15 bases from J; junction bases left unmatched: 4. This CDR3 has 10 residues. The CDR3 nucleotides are TGCAGCGTTGGGGACAGGGATCTGTTCTTC. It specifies CSVGDRDLFF.

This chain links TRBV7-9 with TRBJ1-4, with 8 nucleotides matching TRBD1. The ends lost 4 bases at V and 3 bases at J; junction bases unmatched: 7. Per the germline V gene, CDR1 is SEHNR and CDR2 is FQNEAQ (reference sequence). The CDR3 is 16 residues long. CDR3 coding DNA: TGTGCCAGCAGCTCCCAGGGGGCGGTGGCTAATGAAAAACTGTTTTTT. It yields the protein CASSSQGAVANEKLFF.

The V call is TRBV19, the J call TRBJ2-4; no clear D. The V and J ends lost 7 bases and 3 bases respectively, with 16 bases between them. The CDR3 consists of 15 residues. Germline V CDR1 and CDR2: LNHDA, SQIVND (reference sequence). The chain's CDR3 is CASKKPGLYKNIQYF. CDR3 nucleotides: TGTGCCAGTAAAAAGCCGGGCCTTTACAAAAACATTCAGTACTTC.

The CDR3 sequence: CASSEIGSRQPQHF. CDR3 sequence (DNA): TGTGCCAGCAGTGAGATAGGGTCACGGCAGCCCCAGCATTTT. V and J are TRBV2 and TRBJ1-5, with unresolved D. CDR3 size: 14 residues. V was pared by 3 bases and J by 7 bases, with 13 bases between. Germline lookup yields CDR1 SNHLY and CDR2 FYNNEI.

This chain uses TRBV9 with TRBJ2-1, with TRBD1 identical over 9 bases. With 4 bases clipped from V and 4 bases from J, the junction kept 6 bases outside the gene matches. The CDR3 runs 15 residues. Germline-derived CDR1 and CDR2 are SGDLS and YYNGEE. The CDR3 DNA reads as TGTGCCAGCAGCCGACAGGGGGTTCCATACAATGAGCAGTTCTTC. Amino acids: CASSRQGVPYNEQFF. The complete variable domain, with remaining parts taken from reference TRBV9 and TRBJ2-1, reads DSGVTQTPKHLITATGQRVTLRCSPRSGDLSVYWYQQSLDQGLQFLIQYYNGEERAKGNILERFSAQQFPDLHSELNLSSLELGDSALYFCASSRQGVPYNEQFFGPGTRLTVL.

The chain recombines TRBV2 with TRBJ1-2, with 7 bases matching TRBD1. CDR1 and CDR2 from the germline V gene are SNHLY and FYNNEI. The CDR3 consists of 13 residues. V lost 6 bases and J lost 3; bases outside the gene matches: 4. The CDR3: CASSVTGYYGYTF. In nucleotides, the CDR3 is TGTGCCAGCAGCGTGACAGGGTACTATGGCTACACCTTC.

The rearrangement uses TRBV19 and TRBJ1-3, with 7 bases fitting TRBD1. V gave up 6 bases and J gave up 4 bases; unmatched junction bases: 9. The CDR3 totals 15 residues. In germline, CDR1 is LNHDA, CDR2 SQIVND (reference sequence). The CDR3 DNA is TGTGCCAGTAGAGAACAAGGGGGCGCCGGAAACACCATATATTTT. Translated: CASREQGGAGNTIYF. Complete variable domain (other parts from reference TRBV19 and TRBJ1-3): DGGITQSPKYLFRKEGQNVTLSCEQNLNHDAMYWYRQDPGQGLRLIYYSQIVNDFQKGDIAEGYSVSREKKESFPLTVTSAQKNPTAFYLCASREQGGAGNTIYFGEGSWLTVV.

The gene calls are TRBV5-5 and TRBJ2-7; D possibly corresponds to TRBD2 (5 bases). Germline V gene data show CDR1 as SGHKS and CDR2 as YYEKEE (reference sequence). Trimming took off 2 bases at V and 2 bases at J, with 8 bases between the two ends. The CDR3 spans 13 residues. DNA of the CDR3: TGTGCCAGCAGCTTACTCGGGGCCTACGAGCAGTACTTC. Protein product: CASSLLGAYEQYF.

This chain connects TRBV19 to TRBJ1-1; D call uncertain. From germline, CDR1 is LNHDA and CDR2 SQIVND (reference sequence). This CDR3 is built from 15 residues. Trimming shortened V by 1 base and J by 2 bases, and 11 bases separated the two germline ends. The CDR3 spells CASSIAVSYNTEAFF. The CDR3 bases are TGTGCCAGTAGTATAGCGGTCAGCTATAACACTGAAGCTTTCTTT.

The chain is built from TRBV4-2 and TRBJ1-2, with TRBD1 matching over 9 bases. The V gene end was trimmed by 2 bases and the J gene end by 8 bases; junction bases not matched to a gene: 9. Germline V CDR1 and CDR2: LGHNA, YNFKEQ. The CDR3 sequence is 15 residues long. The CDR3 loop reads CASSQWKQGASGYTF. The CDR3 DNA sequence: TGTGCCAGCAGCCAATGGAAACAGGGGGCGAGCGGCTACACCTTC.

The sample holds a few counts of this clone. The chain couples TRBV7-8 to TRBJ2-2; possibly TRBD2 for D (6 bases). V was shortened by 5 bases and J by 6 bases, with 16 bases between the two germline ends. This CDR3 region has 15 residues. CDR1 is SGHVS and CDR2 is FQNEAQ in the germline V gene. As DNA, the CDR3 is TGTGCCAGCAGCATGGACTACTCCGTCGCCGGGGAGCTGTTTTTT. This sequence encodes CASSMDYSVAGELFF.

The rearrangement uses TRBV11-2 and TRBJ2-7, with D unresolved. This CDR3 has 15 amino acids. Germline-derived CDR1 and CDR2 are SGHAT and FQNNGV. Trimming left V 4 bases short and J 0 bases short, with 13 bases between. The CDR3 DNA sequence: TGTGCCAGCAGCTCCCGGCAATCGAGCTCCTACGAGCAGTACTTC. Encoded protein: CASSSRQSSSYEQYF.

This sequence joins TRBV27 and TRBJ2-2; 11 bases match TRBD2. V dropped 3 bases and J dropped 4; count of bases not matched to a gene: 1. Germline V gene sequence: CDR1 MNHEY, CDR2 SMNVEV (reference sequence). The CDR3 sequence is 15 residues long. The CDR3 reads CASSLTSGTTGELFF. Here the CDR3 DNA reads TGTGCCAGCAGTTTGACTAGCGGGACCACCGGGGAGCTGTTTTTT.

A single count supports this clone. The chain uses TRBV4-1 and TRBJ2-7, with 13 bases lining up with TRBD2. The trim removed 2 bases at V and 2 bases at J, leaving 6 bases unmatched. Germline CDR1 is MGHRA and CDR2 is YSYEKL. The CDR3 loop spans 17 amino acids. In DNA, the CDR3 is TGCGCCAGCAGCCAACCCGGGGGGACTAGCGGGGCCTACGAGCAGTACTTC. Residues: CASSQPGGTSGAYEQYF.

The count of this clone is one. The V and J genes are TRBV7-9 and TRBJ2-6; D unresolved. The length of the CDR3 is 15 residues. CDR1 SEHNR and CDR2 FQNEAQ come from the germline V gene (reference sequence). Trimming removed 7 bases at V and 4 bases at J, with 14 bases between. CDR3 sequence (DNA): TGTGCCAGCACCATATTGACTTTGGGGGCCAACGTCCTGACTTTC. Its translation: CASTILTLGANVLTF.

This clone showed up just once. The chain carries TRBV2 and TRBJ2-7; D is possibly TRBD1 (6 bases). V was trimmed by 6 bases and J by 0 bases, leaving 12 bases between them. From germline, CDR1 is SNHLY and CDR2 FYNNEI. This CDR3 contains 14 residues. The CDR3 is CASRPTGPSYEQYF. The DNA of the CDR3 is TGTGCCAGCAGGCCGACAGGTCCCTCCTACGAGCAGTACTTC.

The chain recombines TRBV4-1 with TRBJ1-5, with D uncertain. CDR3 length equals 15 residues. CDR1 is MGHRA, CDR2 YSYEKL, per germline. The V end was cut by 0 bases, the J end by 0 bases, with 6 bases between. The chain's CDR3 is CASSQEGYSNQPQHF. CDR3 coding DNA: TGCGCCAGCAGCCAAGAAGGATATAGCAATCAGCCCCAGCATTTT.

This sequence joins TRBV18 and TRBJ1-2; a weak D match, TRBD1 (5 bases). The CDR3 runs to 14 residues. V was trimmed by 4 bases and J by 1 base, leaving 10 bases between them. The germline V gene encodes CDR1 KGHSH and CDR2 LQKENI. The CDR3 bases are TGTGCCAGCTCACGCGGGGGGAATAACTATGGCTACACCTTC. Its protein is CASSRGGNNYGYTF.

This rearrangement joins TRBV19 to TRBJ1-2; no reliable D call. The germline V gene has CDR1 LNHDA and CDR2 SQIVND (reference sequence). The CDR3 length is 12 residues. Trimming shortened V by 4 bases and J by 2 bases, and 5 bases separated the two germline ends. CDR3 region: CASSTLNYGYTF. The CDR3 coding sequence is TGTGCCAGTAGTACCCTGAACTATGGCTACACCTTC.

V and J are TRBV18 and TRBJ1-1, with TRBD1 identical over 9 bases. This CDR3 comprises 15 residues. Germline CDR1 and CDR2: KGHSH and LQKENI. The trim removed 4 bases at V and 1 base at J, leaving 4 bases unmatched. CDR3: CASSQRTGANTEAFF. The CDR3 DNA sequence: TGTGCCAGCTCACAACGGACAGGGGCGAACACTGAAGCTTTCTTT. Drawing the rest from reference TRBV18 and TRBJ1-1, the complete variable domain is NAGVMQNPRHLVRRRGQEARLRCSPMKGHSHVYWYRQLPEEGLKFMVYLQKENIIDESGMPKERFSAEFPKEGPSILRIQQVVRGDSAAYFCASSQRTGANTEAFFGQGTRLTVV.

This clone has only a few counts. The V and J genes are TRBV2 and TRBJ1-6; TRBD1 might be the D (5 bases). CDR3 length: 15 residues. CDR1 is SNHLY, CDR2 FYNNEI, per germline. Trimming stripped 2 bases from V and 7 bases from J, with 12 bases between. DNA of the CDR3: TGTGCCAGCAGTGAAAGAGTCAGGGTCAATTCACCCCTCCACTTT. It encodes CASSERVRVNSPLHF.

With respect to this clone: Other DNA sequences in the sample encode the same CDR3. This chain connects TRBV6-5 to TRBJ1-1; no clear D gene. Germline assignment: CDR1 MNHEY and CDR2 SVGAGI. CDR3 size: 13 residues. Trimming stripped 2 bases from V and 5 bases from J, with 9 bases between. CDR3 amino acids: CASSYARATEAFF. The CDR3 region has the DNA TGTGCCAGCAGTTACGCAAGGGCGACTGAAGCTTTCTTT.

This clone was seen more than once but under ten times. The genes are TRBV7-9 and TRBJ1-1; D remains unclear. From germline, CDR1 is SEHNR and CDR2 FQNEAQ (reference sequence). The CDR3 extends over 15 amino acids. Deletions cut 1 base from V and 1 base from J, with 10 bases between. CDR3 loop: CASSLDGRSNTEAFF. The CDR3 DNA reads TGTGCCAGCAGCTTAGATGGCAGGTCGAACACTGAAGCTTTCTTT. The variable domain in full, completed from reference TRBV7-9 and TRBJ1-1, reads DTGVSQNPRHKITKRGQNVTFRCDPISEHNRLYWYRQTLGQGPEFLTYFQNEAQLEKSRLLSDRFSAERPKGSFSTLEIQRTEQGDSAMYLCASSLDGRSNTEAFFGQGTRLTVV.